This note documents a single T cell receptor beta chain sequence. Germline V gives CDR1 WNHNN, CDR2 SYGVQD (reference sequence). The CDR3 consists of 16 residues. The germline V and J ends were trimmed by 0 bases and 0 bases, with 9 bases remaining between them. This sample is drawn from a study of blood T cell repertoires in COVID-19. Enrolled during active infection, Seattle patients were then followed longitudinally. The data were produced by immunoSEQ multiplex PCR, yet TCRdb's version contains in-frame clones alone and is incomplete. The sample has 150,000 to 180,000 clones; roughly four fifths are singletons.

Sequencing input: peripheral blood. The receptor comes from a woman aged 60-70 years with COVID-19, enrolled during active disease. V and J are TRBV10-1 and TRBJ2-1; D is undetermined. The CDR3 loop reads CASSESGARSYNEQFF. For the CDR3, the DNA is TGCGCCAGCAGTGAGTCGGGCGCCCGCTCCTACAATGAGCAGTTCTTC.